This T cell receptor (beta chain) stems from a study of OX40 agonist ivuxolimab in advanced cancers. The wider study: Ivuxolimab was delivered to patients intravenously every 2 weeks at doses spanning 0.01 to 10 mg/kg.

Blood got drawn at baseline, again on cycle 4 day 1, and then on cycle 7 day 1. Sequenced by immunoSEQ multiplex PCR; TCRdb stores in-frame clones only, minus some. The profile shows 150,000 to 190,000 clones, roughly 92% of them singletons. Concerning this clone itself: Its antigen is unidentified.

The CDR3 extends over 14 amino acids. Germline loops: CDR1 WSHSY, CDR2 SAAADI. V was clipped by 10 bases and J by 2 bases; unmatched bases: 6. Study conclusions and caveats: At doses 0.1 to 3.0 mg/kg, CD4+ and CD8+ clones expanded.

The rearrangement uses TRBV10-2 and TRBJ2-5; 11 bases line up with TRBD2. The sequence was collected from an adult with an advanced solid tumor such as melanoma, head and neck, liver or kidney cancer. Material: CD4+ or CD8+ T cells sorted from blood, obtained in a trial of the OX40 agonist ivuxolimab. DNA of the CDR3: TGCGCCAACACTTTAGCGGGGGGGCAAGAGACCCAGTACTTC. This sequence encodes CANTLAGGQETQYF.